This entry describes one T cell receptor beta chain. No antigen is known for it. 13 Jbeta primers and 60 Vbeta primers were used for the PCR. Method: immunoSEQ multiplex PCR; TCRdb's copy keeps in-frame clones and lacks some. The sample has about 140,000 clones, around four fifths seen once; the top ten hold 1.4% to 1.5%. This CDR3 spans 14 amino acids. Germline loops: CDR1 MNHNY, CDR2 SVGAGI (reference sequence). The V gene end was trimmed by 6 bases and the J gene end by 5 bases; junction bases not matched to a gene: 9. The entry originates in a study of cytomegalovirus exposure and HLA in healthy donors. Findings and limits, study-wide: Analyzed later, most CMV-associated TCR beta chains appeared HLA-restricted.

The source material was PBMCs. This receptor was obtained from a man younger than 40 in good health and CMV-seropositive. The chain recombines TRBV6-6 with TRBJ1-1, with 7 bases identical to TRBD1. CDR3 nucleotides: TGTGCCAGCAGAGGGGACAGCCAAGGGACTGAAGCTTTCTTT. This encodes CASRGDSQGTEAFF.